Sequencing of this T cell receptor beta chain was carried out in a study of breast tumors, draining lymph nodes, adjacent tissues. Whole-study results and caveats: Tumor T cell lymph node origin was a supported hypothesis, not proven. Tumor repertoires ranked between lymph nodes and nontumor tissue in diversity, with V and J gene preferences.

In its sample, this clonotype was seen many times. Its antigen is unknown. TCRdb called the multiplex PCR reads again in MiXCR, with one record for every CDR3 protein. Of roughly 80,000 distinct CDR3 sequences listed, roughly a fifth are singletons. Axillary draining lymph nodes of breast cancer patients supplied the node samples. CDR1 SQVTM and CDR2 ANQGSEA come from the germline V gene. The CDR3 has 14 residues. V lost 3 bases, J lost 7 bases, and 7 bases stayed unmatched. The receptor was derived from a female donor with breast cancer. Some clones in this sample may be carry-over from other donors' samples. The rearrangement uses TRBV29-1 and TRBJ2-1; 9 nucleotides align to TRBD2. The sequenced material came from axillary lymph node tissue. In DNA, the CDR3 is TGCAGCGTTGATAGTAGCGGGAGCCAGAATGAGCAGTTCTTC. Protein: CSVDSSGSQNEQFF.